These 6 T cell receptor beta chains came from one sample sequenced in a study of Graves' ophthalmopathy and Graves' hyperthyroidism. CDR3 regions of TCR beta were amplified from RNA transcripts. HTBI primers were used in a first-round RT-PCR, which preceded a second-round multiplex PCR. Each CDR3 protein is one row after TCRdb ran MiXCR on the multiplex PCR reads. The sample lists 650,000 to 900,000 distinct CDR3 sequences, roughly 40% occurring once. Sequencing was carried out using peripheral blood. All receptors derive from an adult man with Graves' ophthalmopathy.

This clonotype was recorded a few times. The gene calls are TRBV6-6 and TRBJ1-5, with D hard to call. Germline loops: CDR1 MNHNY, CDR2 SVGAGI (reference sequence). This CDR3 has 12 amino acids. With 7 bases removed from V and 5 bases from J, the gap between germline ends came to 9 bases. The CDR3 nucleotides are TGTGCCAGCAAGGGTGATTATCAGCCCCAGCATTTT. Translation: CASKGDYQPQHF.

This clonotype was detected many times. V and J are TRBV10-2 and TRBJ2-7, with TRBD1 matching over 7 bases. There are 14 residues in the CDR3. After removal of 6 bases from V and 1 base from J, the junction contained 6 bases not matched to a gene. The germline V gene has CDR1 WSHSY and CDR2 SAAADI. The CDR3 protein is CASRHDRVSYEQYF. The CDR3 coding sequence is TGCGCCAGCAGGCATGACAGGGTTTCCTACGAGCAGTACTTC.

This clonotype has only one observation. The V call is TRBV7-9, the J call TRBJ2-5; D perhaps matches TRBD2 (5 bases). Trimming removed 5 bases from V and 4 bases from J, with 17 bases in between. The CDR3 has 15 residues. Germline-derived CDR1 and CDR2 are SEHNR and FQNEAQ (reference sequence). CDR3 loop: CASSQDLRDGETQYF. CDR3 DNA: TGTGCCAGCAGCCAAGATCTGAGGGATGGAGAGACCCAGTACTTC.

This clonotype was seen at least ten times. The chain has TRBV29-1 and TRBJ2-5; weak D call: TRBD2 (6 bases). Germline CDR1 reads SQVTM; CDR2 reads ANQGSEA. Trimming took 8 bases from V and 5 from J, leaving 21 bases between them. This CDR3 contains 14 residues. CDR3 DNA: TGCAGCTGGGGCGGGACGGGGTTGTATGAGACCCAGTACTTC. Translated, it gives CSWGGTGLYETQYF.

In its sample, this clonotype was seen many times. CDR3 DNA: TGTGCCAGCATCGAGAGAGACGCGAACACTGAAGCTTTCTTT. This codes for CASIERDANTEAFF. The genes are TRBV2 and TRBJ1-1, with no clear D. The germline V gene has CDR1 SNHLY and CDR2 FYNNEI. CDR3 length: 14 residues. The germline V and J ends were trimmed by 7 bases and 1 base, with 13 bases remaining between them.

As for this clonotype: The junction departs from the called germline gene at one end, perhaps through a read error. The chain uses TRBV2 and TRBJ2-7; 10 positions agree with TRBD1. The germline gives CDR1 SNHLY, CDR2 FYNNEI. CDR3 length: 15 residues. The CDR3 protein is CASSQSWTGGLEQYF. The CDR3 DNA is TGCGCCAGCAGCCAATCCTGGACAGGGGGTTTGGAGCAGTACTTC.